These 16 T cell receptor beta chains originate from one sample sequenced in a study of shared clonotypes between healthy human individuals. Produced via immunoSEQ multiplex PCR; TCRdb's table is partial and in-frame only. The sample lists 1.6 million or so clones, less than 99% occurring once. Sequenced: naive CD4+ T cells sorted from blood. Subset given: CD45RA+ positively selected. The receptors come from a man younger than 45 in good health.

V is TRBV29-1 and J is TRBJ2-5, with D perhaps matching TRBD1 or TRBD2 (5 bases each). The germline V and J ends were trimmed by 0 bases and 5 bases, with 10 bases remaining between them. CDR1 and CDR2 from the germline V gene are SQVTM and ANQGSEA. There are 13 residues in the CDR3. The CDR3 spells CSVEESREETQYF. The DNA for the CDR3 is TGCAGCGTTGAAGAGTCCAGGGAGGAGACCCAGTACTTC.

V is TRBV25-1 and J is TRBJ2-7; D may match TRBD1 or TRBD2 (6 bases each). Trimming cost V 8 bases and J 2 bases, with 13 bases left between them. CDR1 and CDR2 from the germline V gene are MGHDK and SYGVNS. There are 13 residues in the CDR3. CDR3 loop: CASHPRGAYEQYF. The CDR3, as DNA: TGTGCCAGCCATCCGAGGGGGGCCTACGAGCAGTACTTC.

The chain recombines TRBV27 with TRBJ1-3; D ambiguous. From germline, CDR1 is MNHEY and CDR2 SMNVEV (reference sequence). The CDR3 runs 17 residues. The ends were cut back, 5 bases at V and 0 bases at J, with 17 bases in the middle. CDR3 residues: CASSRSQGQSSGNTIYF. CDR3 bases: TGTGCCAGCAGTCGGTCCCAAGGGCAGAGCTCTGGAAACACCATATATTTT.

This sequence joins TRBV29-1 and TRBJ2-7; D gene uncertain. Trimming cost V 0 bases and J 1 base, with 1 base left between them. This CDR3 comprises 11 residues. Germline V lookup: CDR1 SQVTM, CDR2 ANQGSEA. The CDR3 region is CSVEDSYEQYF. CDR3 coding DNA: TGCAGCGTTGAAGATTCCTACGAGCAGTACTTC.

This chain connects TRBV7-9 to TRBJ2-1, with no clear D. Trimming cost V 8 bases and J 8 bases, with 10 bases left between them. CDR3 length: 11 amino acids. The germline CDR1 and CDR2 sequences are SEHNR and FQNEAQ (reference sequence). The CDR3 spells CASFSTDEQFF. The CDR3 DNA is TGTGCCAGCTTCAGTACGGATGAGCAGTTCTTC.

J is TRBJ2-5 and V is TRBV30; D remains unclear. This CDR3 has 14 residues. The germline V and J ends were trimmed by 0 bases and 3 bases, with 11 bases remaining between them. From germline, CDR1 is GTSNPN and CDR2 SVGIG (reference sequence). CDR3 in amino acids: CAWSVVRREETQYF. CDR3 DNA: TGTGCCTGGAGTGTAGTAAGGCGAGAAGAGACCCAGTACTTC.

The chain joins TRBV5-1 to TRBJ2-3, with 10 bases lining up with TRBD2. V was pared by 3 bases and J by 6 bases, with 10 bases of the junction left unmatched. The CDR3 totals 16 residues. CDR1 is SGHRS, CDR2 YFSETQ, per germline. The CDR3 reads CASSSGLAVVGDTQYF. DNA of the CDR3: TGCGCCAGCAGCTCTGGACTAGCGGTTGTGGGGGATACGCAGTATTTT.

The chain joins TRBV5-1 to TRBJ2-1; D ambiguous. Trimming stripped 4 bases from V and 10 bases from J, with 9 bases between. CDR1 and CDR2 (germline): SGHRS, YFSETQ. The CDR3 length is 11 residues. The CDR3 loop reads CASSGVLEQFF. CDR3 nucleotide sequence: TGCGCCAGCAGCGGTGTACTGGAGCAGTTCTTC.

The V gene is TRBV6-5, the J gene TRBJ1-2; D not certain. The V gene's germline CDR1 is MNHEY and CDR2 SVGAGI. The CDR3 sequence is 13 residues long. With 0 bases removed from V and 4 bases from J, the gap between germline ends came to 6 bases. CDR3 sequence reads: CASSYSKGYGYTF. In DNA, the CDR3 is TGTGCCAGCAGTTACTCCAAAGGCTATGGCTACACCTTC.

The CDR3 region is CATSDRYTDTQYF. DNA for the CDR3: TGTGCCACCTCGGACAGATACACAGATACGCAGTATTTT. The chain couples TRBV19 to TRBJ2-3, with D perhaps matching TRBD1 (6 bases). V was pared by 10 bases and J by 2 bases, with 13 bases between. The V gene's germline CDR1 is LNHDA and CDR2 SQIVND (reference sequence). The CDR3 has 13 residues.

The chain has TRBV7-2 and TRBJ1-6; D gene unclear. This CDR3 is built from 11 residues. The V and J ends lost 8 bases and 6 bases respectively, with 5 bases between them. Germline V gene data show CDR1 as SGHTA and CDR2 as FQGNSA. The CDR3 nucleotides are TGTGCCAGCGGTACTAATTCACCCCTCCACTTT. Amino acid sequence: CASGTNSPLHF.

V usage is TRBV18 and J usage is TRBJ2-1, with TRBD1 matching 7 bases. Germline V lookup: CDR1 KGHSH, CDR2 LQKENI. Trimming took 3 bases from V and 6 from J; bases not matched to a gene: 5. The CDR3 contains 14 residues. The CDR3 spells CASSPPGQTNEQFF. As DNA, the CDR3 is TGTGCCAGCTCACCTCCGGGACAGACCAATGAGCAGTTCTTC.

The chain carries TRBV7-2 and TRBJ2-7; no reliable D call. The V end lost 3 bases, the J end lost 2 bases, and 8 bases lay between the germline ends. Germline lookup yields CDR1 SGHTA and CDR2 FQGNSA. The length of the CDR3 is 13 residues. The CDR3, as DNA: TGTGCCAGCAGCTTTAGGGCCACCTACGAGCAGTACTTC. Protein: CASSFRATYEQYF.

The chain combines TRBV4-3 with TRBJ2-7; a possible D gene is TRBD1 (5 bases). The germline CDR1 and CDR2 sequences are LGHNA and YSLEER. This CDR3 region has 15 residues. Trimming took 0 bases from V and 1 from J, leaving 10 bases between them. CDR3 nucleotide sequence: TGCGCCAGCAGCCAAGATTCAGGACATTCCTACGAGCAGTACTTC. Encoded protein: CASSQDSGHSYEQYF.

The chain has TRBV6-1 and TRBJ2-7; 7 bases agree with TRBD1. The CDR3 loop spans 14 amino acids. V shed 1 base, J shed 5 bases, and the junction held 5 bases outside the gene matches. Looked up from germline, CDR1 is MNHNS and CDR2 is SASEGT. CDR3 in amino acids: CASSEVGQVDEQYF. The CDR3 bases are TGTGCCAGCAGTGAAGTTGGACAGGTCGACGAGCAGTACTTC.

V is TRBV2 and J is TRBJ2-7; 10 bases match TRBD2. The CDR3 has 16 amino acids. V lost 4 bases, J lost 7 bases, and 13 bases stayed unmatched. Germline V gene lookup returns CDR1 SNHLY and CDR2 FYNNEI. The CDR3 is CASSGASGSREGEQYF. The CDR3 nucleotides read TGTGCCAGCAGTGGCGCTAGCGGGAGCCGGGAGGGTGAGCAGTACTTC.